Shown below are 25 T cell receptor beta chains from a single sample sequenced in a study of blood T cell repertoires in COVID-19. Method: immunoSEQ multiplex PCR; TCRdb's copy keeps in-frame clones and lacks some. The sample yields fewer than 250,000 clones, about 80% seen once. The specimen was PBMCs or T cells enriched from blood (not recorded which). Receptor source: a woman in her 50s who had been exposed to COVID-19.

The chain carries TRBV7-2 and TRBJ1-2; TRBD1 is a possible D gene (6 bases). Germline V gives CDR1 SGHTA, CDR2 FQGNSA. The CDR3 is 15 amino acids. The V gene lost 4 bases and the J gene lost 4 bases, with 16 bases spanning the gap. The CDR3 DNA follows: TGTGCCAGCAGCTCCGAACGAACAGGGTCCTATGGCTACACCTTC. Amino acid sequence: CASSSERTGSYGYTF.

The V gene is TRBV6-5, the J gene TRBJ2-7, with 12 bases identical to TRBD1. Trimming cost V 6 bases and J 0 bases; bases outside gene matches: 0. The germline V gene encodes CDR1 MNHEY and CDR2 SVGAGI. The CDR3 runs 14 residues. CDR3 nucleotide sequence: TGTGCCAGCAGGGGACAGGGGGCCTCCTACGAGCAGTACTTC. This encodes CASRGQGASYEQYF.

This rearrangement joins TRBV5-6 to TRBJ1-4, with 7 bases fitting TRBD1. The V gene end was trimmed by 1 base and the J gene end by 2 bases; junction bases not matched to a gene: 5. CDR1 is SGHDT and CDR2 is YYEEEE in the germline V gene. There are 16 residues in the CDR3. In DNA, the CDR3 is TGTGCCAGCAGCTTGTTCGACAGGGAGACTAATGAAAAACTGTTTTTT. This sequence encodes CASSLFDRETNEKLFF.

The chain couples TRBV29-1 to TRBJ2-4; the D gene is possibly TRBD1 (6 bases). This CDR3 contains 14 residues. V lost 1 base to trimming and J lost 4 bases, with 11 bases between them. From germline, CDR1 is SQVTM and CDR2 ANQGSEA. The CDR3 here is CSVEAPGHKNIQYF. In DNA, the CDR3 is TGCAGCGTTGAAGCCCCGGGACATAAAAACATTCAGTACTTC.

About this clone: Other DNA sequences within the sample encode an identical CDR3. V usage is TRBV19 and J usage is TRBJ2-2; TRBD2 aligns across 11 bases. V lost 3 bases, J lost 5 bases, and 5 bases stayed unmatched. Germline assignment: CDR1 LNHDA and CDR2 SQIVND (reference sequence). This CDR3 has 16 residues. CDR3 region: CASSITRLAGTGELFF. The CDR3 coding sequence is TGTGCCAGTAGTATTACGAGACTAGCGGGAACCGGGGAGCTGTTTTTT. Complete variable domain (other parts from reference TRBV19 and TRBJ2-2): DGGITQSPKYLFRKEGQNVTLSCEQNLNHDAMYWYRQDPGQGLRLIYYSQIVNDFQKGDIAEGYSVSREKKESFPLTVTSAQKNPTAFYLCASSITRLAGTGELFFGEGSRLTVL.

The count of this clone is one. The chain has TRBV19 and TRBJ1-6; TRBD1 agrees at 7 bases. Looked up from germline, CDR1 is LNHDA and CDR2 is SQIVND (reference sequence). V lost 5 bases, J lost 10 bases, and 8 bases stayed unmatched. The CDR3 is 14 residues long. The CDR3 reads CASSLTGVQSPLHF. The CDR3 DNA is TGTGCCAGTAGTTTAACAGGGGTTCAATCACCCCTCCACTTT.

The chain combines TRBV21-1 with TRBJ1-1; TRBD1, the table's D call, lacks a check against the DNA. TRBV21-1 is flagged as a pseudogene. This CDR3 region has 15 residues. The CDR3 DNA sequence: TGTGCCAGCAGCACACAGGGGGCTATGAACACTGAAGCTTTCTTT. It yields the protein CASSTQGAMNTEAFF.

This sequence joins TRBV7-2 and TRBJ2-3; D possibly corresponds to TRBD2 (6 bases). V was cut by 1 base and J by 2 bases, with 13 bases left in between. This CDR3 is built from 16 residues. Germline loops: CDR1 SGHTA, CDR2 FQGNSA. For the CDR3, the DNA is TGTGCCAGCAGCTTAGGCGGGGCACAAAACACAGATACGCAGTATTTT. Translating gives CASSLGGAQNTDTQYF.

This clone was counted only a few times. The rearrangement uses TRBV29-1 and TRBJ1-1, with D perhaps matching TRBD1 (5 bases). This CDR3 has 13 amino acids. V lost 7 bases and J lost 0, with 12 bases in between. CDR1 and CDR2 from the germline V gene are SQVTM and ANQGSEA. In DNA form, the CDR3 reads TGCAGCGGATACCAGGGCATGAACACTGAAGCTTTCTTT. Protein: CSGYQGMNTEAFF.

This clone has more than one count but fewer than ten. This chain links TRBV23-1 with TRBJ1-3; D not certain. TRBV23-1 is an ORF; its function is uncertain. This CDR3 spans 14 amino acids. Deletions cut 2 bases from V and 5 bases from J, with 10 bases between. The CDR3 loop reads CASSQGGFRNTIYF. The CDR3 nucleotides read TGCGCCAGCAGTCAAGGCGGGTTCAGAAACACCATATATTTT.

This clone has only one observation. This chain links TRBV4-1 with TRBJ2-1; 7 nucleotides agree with TRBD1. V dropped 0 bases and J dropped 0; count of bases not matched to a gene: 5. Looked up from germline, CDR1 is MGHRA and CDR2 is YSYEKL. CDR3 length: 17 residues. The DNA of the CDR3 is TGCGCCAGCAGCCAAGATGAGAGACAGGGCTCCTACAATGAGCAGTTCTTC. It codes for CASSQDERQGSYNEQFF.

As to this clone: At one boundary the junction diverges from the germline segment, which might be a read error. This rearrangement joins TRBV2 to TRBJ1-5, with D perhaps TRBD1 (6 bases). This CDR3 spans 14 amino acids. Germline V gene lookup returns CDR1 SNHLY and CDR2 FYNNEI. The DNA for the CDR3 is TGTGCCAGCAGTGGCGTTGGGGACAATCAGCCCCAACATTTT. It yields the protein CASSGVGDNQPQHF. Combining the CDR3 with reference TRBV2 and TRBJ1-5 gives the whole variable domain EPEVTQTPSHQVTQMGQEVILRCVPISNHLYFYWYRQILGQKVEFLVSFYNNEISEKSEIFDDQFSVERPDGSNFTLKIRSTKLEDSAMYFCASSGVGDNQPQHFGDGTRLSIL.

This rearrangement joins TRBV11-2 to TRBJ1-1, with D unclear. With 1 base removed from V and 2 bases from J, the gap between germline ends came to 8 bases. Germline loops: CDR1 SGHAT, CDR2 FQNNGV. The CDR3 has 14 amino acids. The CDR3 region is CASSLVGINTEAFF. CDR3 bases: TGTGCCAGCAGCTTAGTTGGCATCAACACTGAAGCTTTCTTT.

The chain is built from TRBV7-2 and TRBJ1-6; D gene unclear. The V gene's germline CDR1 is SGHTA and CDR2 FQGNSA. The CDR3 sequence is 15 residues long. The V and J ends lost 1 base and 9 bases respectively, with 13 bases between them. CDR3 residues: CASSLGAGISSPLHF. The CDR3 bases are TGTGCCAGCAGCTTAGGGGCGGGGATAAGTTCACCCCTCCACTTT.

The chain joins TRBV19 to TRBJ2-2; 7 bases are a match to TRBD2. The CDR3 has 16 residues. Unmatched junction bases numbered 5, after V lost 3 bases and J lost 1 base. Germline loops: CDR1 LNHDA, CDR2 SQIVND (reference sequence). CDR3 loop: CASSIGSGGNTGELFF. CDR3 DNA sequence: TGTGCCAGTAGTATTGGATCGGGGGGGAACACCGGGGAGCTGTTTTTT.

The gene calls are TRBV29-1 and TRBJ2-3, with TRBD1 matching over 9 bases. Germline V gene data show CDR1 as SQVTM and CDR2 as ANQGSEA. J was trimmed by 4 bases and V by 7 bases; bases with no gene match: 9. This CDR3 has 14 residues. The CDR3: CSAEDTGGADTQYF. CDR3 sequence (DNA): TGCAGCGCCGAGGATACAGGGGGCGCAGATACGCAGTATTTT.

V usage is TRBV27 and J usage is TRBJ1-3; TRBD1 aligns across 8 bases. The CDR3 has 14 residues. V gave up 4 bases and J gave up 2 bases; unmatched junction bases: 1. The germline gives CDR1 MNHEY, CDR2 SMNVEV (reference sequence). This chain's CDR3 is CASSSTGAGNTIYF. The DNA for the CDR3 is TGTGCCAGCAGTTCGACAGGGGCTGGAAACACCATATATTTT.

The chain joins TRBV6-5 to TRBJ2-2; D unclear. The V and J ends lost 6 bases and 5 bases respectively, with 10 bases between them. The germline V gene encodes CDR1 MNHEY and CDR2 SVGAGI. This CDR3 contains 13 residues. The CDR3 reads CASSPDTTGELFF. CDR3 DNA sequence: TGTGCCAGCAGCCCCGACACAACCGGGGAGCTGTTTTTT.

The genes are TRBV10-3 and TRBJ1-1; TRBD1 is a possible D gene (5 bases). V was trimmed by 3 bases and J by 0 bases, leaving 11 bases between them. The germline gives CDR1 ENHRY, CDR2 SYGVKD. This CDR3 has 15 amino acids. The CDR3 DNA follows: TGTGCCATCAGTGACGACAGTCGAATGAACACTGAAGCTTTCTTT. It is translated as CAISDDSRMNTEAFF.

This clone was counted only a few times. The chain joins TRBV3-1 (or the pseudogene TRBV3-2) to TRBJ1-1; unclear D gene. There are 16 residues in the CDR3. Trimming pared 1 base from V and 3 bases from J, leaving 15 bases between. From germline, CDR1 is LGHDT and CDR2 YNNKEL (reference sequence). This CDR3 is CASSQALEGRDTEAFF. The CDR3 DNA reads TGTGCCAGCAGCCAAGCTTTAGAAGGGAGGGACACTGAAGCTTTCTTT.

The chain combines TRBV24-1 with TRBJ1-6, with 7 bases matching TRBD1. The CDR3 loop spans 13 amino acids. V gave up 11 bases and J gave up 7 bases; unmatched junction bases: 7. Germline CDR1 is KGHDR and CDR2 is SFDVKD. As DNA, the CDR3 is TGTGCCAGTCAAGGGGGCGGCAATTCACCCCTCCACTTT. As protein: CASQGGGNSPLHF.

CDR3 coding DNA: TGTGCCATAGACAGGGAGAGCGAGACCCAGTACTTC. The encoded protein is CAIDRESETQYF. The gene calls are TRBV6-5 and TRBJ2-5, with 7 bases aligning to TRBD1. The CDR3 is made up of 12 amino acids. The V gene end was trimmed by 10 bases and the J gene end by 5 bases; junction bases not matched to a gene: 7. Germline CDR1 reads MNHEY; CDR2 reads SVGAGI.

The V call is TRBV6-5, the J call TRBJ1-3; maybe TRBD1 (6 bases). The CDR3 runs 15 residues. The germline CDR1 and CDR2 sequences are MNHEY and SVGAGI. V was cut by 5 bases and J by 2 bases, with 13 bases left in between. CDR3 bases: TGTGCCAGCAGTAAATTACAGGGTGCTGGAAACACCATATATTTT. This codes for CASSKLQGAGNTIYF.

The chain combines TRBV27 with TRBJ1-6; 12 bases map to TRBD1. This CDR3 is 15 amino acids long. Germline-derived CDR1 and CDR2 are MNHEY and SMNVEV (reference sequence). Losses at the gene ends were 2 bases for V and 7 bases for J; bases not matched to a gene: 0. The CDR3 DNA is TGTGCCAGCAGTTTAGGGACAGGGGGCAATTCACCCCTCCACTTT. Translated, it gives CASSLGTGGNSPLHF.

This rearrangement joins TRBV4-3 to TRBJ1-4; 11 nucleotides match TRBD1. V shed 3 bases, J shed 7 bases, and the junction held 7 bases outside the gene matches. Germline CDR1 LGHNA, CDR2 YSLEER. The CDR3 contains 16 residues. In DNA form, the CDR3 reads TGCGCCAGCAGCCAGGCGGCCGGGACAGGGGGTGAAAAACTGTTTTTT. Its translation: CASSQAAGTGGEKLFF.